This record concerns one TCR beta chain sequence. The antigen is undetermined. TCRdb passed the RT-PCR reads through MiXCR, listing each CDR3 protein once. The sample carries over 750,000 distinct CDR3 sequences, around 20% recorded once. This sample stems from a study of response to subunit inactivated influenza vaccine. Whole-study results and caveats: Authors suggested seasonal influenza vaccinations each recruit few new T cells.

Germline V lookup: CDR1 DFQATT, CDR2 SNEGSKA (reference sequence). The CDR3 runs to 12 residues. V lost 8 bases and J lost 6, with 17 bases in between. This clonotype was obtained from a man aged 50 to 60 who received an inactivated influenza vaccine. The input for sequencing was PBMCs from blood, taken 5 days after vaccination. The V call is TRBV20-1, the J call TRBJ2-7; D may correspond to TRBD1 or TRBD2 (5 bases each). The CDR3 bases are TGCAGTTCCGGGGCCGTCGGAGCCGAGCAGTACTTC. This translates into CSSGAVGAEQYF.